The rows below give T cell receptor beta chains drawn from one sample of a study of cytomegalovirus exposure and HLA in healthy donors. The repertoire was sequenced with immunoSEQ multiplex PCR; TCRdb's copy has only in-frame clones and lacks some. The sample has about 300,000 clones; 80% to 90% are singletons. Specimen: PBMCs. These receptors all come from a man in his forties or fifties in good health and CMV-seropositive. Each CDR3 is given with its conserved first and last residue. Each record gives: J gene, V gene, clone size, D gene, CDR3 protein, CDR3 DNA. The D gene is left open where the match is weak. Clone size is not always given. Where it is, it says once, few, many or a class for expanded clones.

>TRBJ1-3|TRBV28|-|-
CASTSAGVASGNTIYF
TGTGCCAGCACCTCCGCGGGGGTCGCGTCTGGAAACACCATATATTTT
>TRBJ1-5|TRBV6-5|-|-
CASSYSFRAGNQPQHF
TGTGCCAGCAGTTACTCCTTCAGGGCCGGCAATCAGCCCCAGCATTTT
>TRBJ1-2|TRBV6-5|-|TRBD1
CASSRDRGQYGYTF
TGTGCCAGCAGCCGGGACAGGGGGCAATATGGCTACACCTTC
>TRBJ1-4|TRBV6-5|-|-
CASSYSWQNNEKLFF
TGTGCCAGCAGTTACTCATGGCAGAATAATGAAAAACTGTTTTTT
>TRBJ2-1|TRBV27|-|-
CASNQAGQPISYNEQFF
TGTGCCAGCAACCAAGCCGGACAGCCCATCTCCTACAATGAGCAGTTCTTC
>TRBJ2-3|TRBV2|-|TRBD2
CASSGIAGGTDTQYF
TGTGCCAGCAGTGGGATAGCGGGGGGGACAGATACGCAGTATTTT
>TRBJ2-7|TRBV28|-|-
CASSLGQYEQYF
TGTGCCAGCAGTTTAGGACAGTACGAGCAGTACTTC
>TRBJ2-4|TRBV18|-|TRBD1
CASSPNPGTGRGAKNIQYF
TGTGCCAGCTCACCGAACCCCGGGACAGGGAGGGGGGCCAAAAACATTCAGTACTTC
>TRBJ1-1|TRBV6-1|-|-
CASSLSGSRHEAFF
TGTGCCAGCAGTTTGTCAGGCTCTCGTCATGAAGCTTTCTTT
>TRBJ2-7|TRBV27|-|-
CASSFGFSYEQYF
TGTGCCAGCAGTTTCGGGTTCTCCTACGAGCAGTACTTC
>TRBJ2-1|TRBV5-3|once|TRBD2
CARQPSGRPNNEQFF
TGTGCCAGACAACCTAGCGGGAGGCCCAACAATGAGCAGTTCTTC
>TRBJ2-7|TRBV4-3|few|TRBD2
CASSQDNGGRVYEQYF
TGCGCCAGCAGCCAAGATAATGGCGGGAGGGTCTACGAGCAGTACTTC
>TRBJ2-1|TRBV4-1|once|-
CASSQVRLRGTSYNEQFF
TGCGCCAGCAGCCAAGTACGTTTACGCGGGACCTCATACAATGAGCAGTTCTTC
>TRBJ2-1|TRBV5-1|-|TRBD2
CASSFAGTSGYNEQFF
TGCGCCAGCAGCTTCGCTGGGACTAGCGGCTACAATGAGCAGTTCTTC
>TRBJ2-1|TRBV30|-|-
CAWSVRGGFYNEQFF
TGTGCCTGGAGTGTACGTGGCGGATTCTACAATGAGCAGTTCTTC
>TRBJ1-1|TRBV7-2|few|-
CASRGRGTEAFF
TGTGCCAGCAGGGGGAGGGGAACTGAAGCTTTCTTT
>TRBJ2-7|TRBV19|few|-
CASSVAGNDEQYF
TGTGCCAGTAGTGTGGCAGGGAACGACGAGCAGTACTTC
>TRBJ2-7|TRBV4-2|once|-
CASSQDLRIMTYEQYF
TGTGCCAGCAGCCAAGATTTGAGGATTATGACCTACGAGCAGTACTTC
>TRBJ2-5|TRBV5-1|-|-
CASSLARETQYF
TGCGCCAGCAGCTTGGCCCGTGAGACCCAGTACTTC
>TRBJ1-5|TRBV2|-|-
CASNPGEQPQHF
TGTGCCAGCAACCCAGGGGAACAGCCCCAGCATTTT
>TRBJ1-1|TRBV6-5|-|TRBD1
CASYLGQGNPEAFF
TGTGCCAGCTATCTGGGACAGGGGAACCCTGAAGCTTTCTTT
>TRBJ2-7|TRBV6-5|-|-
CASSYGGALDEQYF
TGTGCCAGCAGTTACGGAGGAGCGCTAGACGAGCAGTACTTC
>TRBJ2-7|TRBV30|-|TRBD2
CAWGSTSGRESSYEQYF
TGTGCCTGGGGATCGACTAGCGGGAGGGAGAGCTCCTACGAGCAGTACTTC
>TRBJ2-1|TRBV5-1|-|TRBD1
CASSLAGTGIYNEQFF
TGCGCCAGCAGCTTGGCCGGGACAGGGATCTACAATGAGCAGTTCTTC
>TRBJ1-5|TRBV19|few|TRBD1
CASSIGGTGAGQSAPAF
TGTGCCAGTAGTATAGGAGGCACAGGGGCCGGGCAATCAGCCCCAGCATTT
>TRBJ2-7|TRBV19|-|-
CASSSPGFDEQYF
TGTGCCAGTAGTTCGCCGGGTTTCGACGAGCAGTACTTC
>TRBJ2-1|TRBV19|few|TRBD2
CASRTSGAYNEQFF
TGTGCCAGTAGAACTAGCGGGGCCTACAATGAGCAGTTCTTC
>TRBJ1-3|TRBV6-6|-|TRBD1
CASSSTGGSGNTIYF
TGTGCCAGCAGTTCCACAGGGGGCTCTGGAAACACCATATATTTT
>TRBJ2-1|TRBV7-3|-|-
CASSLRTTESSYNEQFF
TGTGCCAGCAGCTTAAGAACGACAGAGAGCTCCTACAATGAGCAGTTCTTC
>TRBJ1-2|TRBV28|-|TRBD1
CASSLRGQTSYGYTF
TGTGCCAGCAGCCTTAGGGGACAGACCTCTTATGGCTACACCTTC
>TRBJ2-6|TRBV13|-|TRBD2
CASSAWTSGRKDSGANVLTF
TGTGCCAGCAGCGCCTGGACTAGCGGGAGAAAGGACTCTGGGGCCAACGTCCTGACTTTC
>TRBJ2-7|TRBV11-3|-|TRBD1
CASSLEGQGFHEQYF
TGTGCCAGCAGCTTAGAGGGACAGGGGTTCCACGAGCAGTACTTC
>TRBJ2-3|TRBV21-1|-|-
CASSKAPGTAGTDTQYF
TGTGCCAGCAGCAAAGCCCCTGGCACCGCTGGCACAGATACGCAGTATTTT
>TRBJ2-7|TRBV6-6|once|-
CASSYRAGNNPYEQYF
TGTGCCAGCAGTTATCGGGCAGGGAATAACCCCTACGAGCAGTACTTC
>TRBJ2-2|TRBV5-1|-|TRBD2
CASSLVAGGTGELFF
TGCGCCAGCAGCTTGGTAGCGGGAGGAACCGGGGAGCTGTTTTTT
>TRBJ2-1|TRBV28|-|-
CASTLVGGIGGNEQFF
TGTGCCAGCACCCTCGTTGGCGGGATTGGTGGCAATGAGCAGTTCTTC
>TRBJ1-1|TRBV5-4|-|-
CASSSRDTSTEAFF
TGTGCCAGCAGCTCCCGGGACACCTCCACTGAAGCTTTCTTT
>TRBJ2-7|TRBV28|-|-
CASSYKMGGYEQYF
TGTGCCAGCAGCTACAAGATGGGGGGCTACGAGCAGTACTTC
>TRBJ1-3|TRBV28|-|-
CASSLDQGSGNTIYF
TGTGCCAGCAGTTTAGATCAGGGGTCTGGAAACACCATATATTTT
>TRBJ2-5|TRBV6-6|-|-
CASSYAGWETQYF
TGTGCCAGCAGTTACGCGGGGTGGGAGACCCAGTACTTC
>TRBJ1-1|TRBV7-6|-|-
CASSLEVGGGAEAFF
TGTGCCAGCAGCTTAGAGGTTGGCGGGGGAGCTGAAGCTTTCTTT
>TRBJ2-7|TRBV5-1|-|-
CASSLEAGAYEQYF
TGCGCCAGCAGCTTGGAGGCAGGGGCCTACGAGCAGTACTTC
>TRBJ2-6|TRBV7-2|-|TRBD2
CASSVTSGSAGANVLTF
TGTGCCAGCAGCGTAACTAGCGGGAGTGCTGGGGCCAACGTCCTGACTTTC
>TRBJ1-1|TRBV7-9|-|-
CASSLSSGTNTEAFF
TGTGCCAGCAGCTTAAGTAGCGGGACGAACACTGAAGCTTTCTTT
>TRBJ2-7|TRBV5-1|-|-
CASSLDRAEYEQYF
TGCGCCAGCAGCTTGGACAGGGCGGAATACGAGCAGTACTTC
>TRBJ1-6|TRBV30|once|TRBD1
CAWSVGTVNSPLHF
TGTGCCTGGAGTGTGGGGACAGTGAATTCACCCCTCCACTTT
>TRBJ2-1|TRBV18|once|TRBD1
CASSPGTGTYNEQFF
TGTGCCAGCTCACCAGGGACAGGGACGTACAATGAGCAGTTCTTC
>TRBJ2-7|TRBV4-3|-|TRBD2
CASSQDGLAYYEQYF
TGCGCCAGCAGCCAAGATGGACTAGCGTACTACGAGCAGTACTTC
>TRBJ2-2|TRBV7-6|once|-
CASSSQGLANTGELFF
TGTGCCAGCAGCTCGCAGGGCCTCGCGAACACCGGGGAGCTGTTTTTT
>TRBJ2-1|TRBV29-1|-|TRBD2
CSARRTSAYNEQFF
TGCAGCGCGCGGAGGACTAGCGCTTACAATGAGCAGTTCTTC
>TRBJ2-5|TRBV19|-|TRBD2
CASSIPTPSGGLETQYF
TGTGCCAGTAGTATTCCAACCCCTAGCGGAGGACTAGAGACCCAGTACTTC
>TRBJ2-1|TRBV7-9|-|TRBD2
CASSLGRGGSGSYNEQFF
TGTGCCAGCAGCTTAGGGCGCGGGGGGTCGGGCTCCTACAATGAGCAGTTCTTC
>TRBJ2-7|TRBV7-6|-|-
CASSDRVEGIHEQYF
TGTGCCAGCAGCGATAGAGTGGAGGGCATACACGAGCAGTACTTC
>TRBJ2-1|TRBV29-1|-|-
CSDLRARTGEYEQFF
-
>TRBJ2-5|TRBV27|-|TRBD2
CASSPGLAGPFTQYF
TGTGCCAGCAGCCCGGGACTAGCGGGCCCCTTTACCCAGTACTTC